Each of the 23 T cell receptor beta chains below was sequenced from the same sample in a study of cytomegalovirus exposure and HLA in healthy donors. Measured with immunoSEQ multiplex PCR; TCRdb has only the in-frame clones, and not every one. Among fewer than 90,000 clones listed, around 94% were seen once. The sequenced sample consisted of PBMCs. These receptors all come from a woman aged 18-30 years in good health and CMV-seropositive.

This clone appeared a single time. The chain has TRBV7-2 and TRBJ2-2; D ambiguous. Germline CDR1 reads SGHTA; CDR2 reads FQGNSA. This CDR3 is 16 amino acids long. Between the trimmed V and J ends, which lost 4 bases and 0 bases, there was a span of 12 bases. CDR3 sequence: CASSSQTGTNTGELFF. In DNA form, the CDR3 reads TGTGCCAGCAGCTCCCAGACTGGAACGAACACCGGGGAGCTGTTTTTT.

DNA for the CDR3: TGTGCCAGCAGCCTCCAGAGCGGACTAGCCTACAATGAGCAGTTCTTC. This translates into CASSLQSGLAYNEQFF. This rearrangement joins TRBV7-2 to TRBJ2-1, with 7 bases fitting TRBD2. Germline V gene data show CDR1 as SGHTA and CDR2 as FQGNSA. The CDR3 runs to 16 residues. V shed 5 bases and J 2 bases; nucleotides not matched to a gene: 9.

The chain employs TRBV28 and TRBJ1-5; D perhaps matches TRBD1 (5 bases). Germline V gives CDR1 MDHEN, CDR2 SYDVKM. The CDR3 sequence is 17 residues long. V lost 4 bases to trimming and J lost 0 bases, with 16 bases between them. CDR3 bases: TGTGCCAGCAGTTCCACGACAGTGTTTTATAGCAATCAGCCCCAGCATTTT. Its translation: CASSSTTVFYSNQPQHF.

This clone turned up a few times. The CDR3 DNA reads TGTGCCAGCAGCTTGGGGAGCGGGAGTGTAAACATTCAGTACTTC. Translation gives CASSLGSGSVNIQYF. The gene calls are TRBV5-5 and TRBJ2-4; 8 bases are shared with TRBD2. Per germline, CDR1 SGHKS and CDR2 YYEKEE (reference sequence). CDR3 length equals 15 residues. V trimming: 0 bases; J trimming: 6 bases; junction bases outside the gene matches: 5.

This clone was recorded only once. The rearrangement links TRBV7-2 to TRBJ2-3, with TRBD2 matching 9 bases. Looked up from germline, CDR1 is SGHTA and CDR2 is FQGNSA. Trimming at V came to 2 bases and at J to 3 bases, leaving 3 bases not matched to a gene. CDR3 size: 15 residues. This CDR3 is CASSLIAGETDTQYF. CDR3 sequence (DNA): TGTGCCAGCAGCTTAATAGCGGGGGAGACAGATACGCAGTATTTT. Full variable domain (missing parts from reference TRBV7-2 and TRBJ2-3): GAGVSQSPSNKVTEKGKDVELRCDPISGHTALYWYRQSLGQGLEFLIYFQGNSAPDKSGLPSDRFSAERTGGSVSTLTIQRTQQEDSAVYLCASSLIAGETDTQYFGPGTRLTVL.

The gene calls are TRBV6-6 and TRBJ1-5; the D is unclear. Trimming stripped 6 bases from V and 1 base from J, with 13 bases between. This CDR3 region has 15 residues. Germline CDR1 and CDR2: MNHNY and SVGAGI (reference sequence). Written as DNA, the CDR3 is TGTGCCAGCAGCCTCGGGTCTGGGAGCAATCAGCCCCAGCATTTT. Amino acids: CASSLGSGSNQPQHF.

This clone was counted only a few times. The rearrangement uses TRBV9 and TRBJ1-6; 10 positions match TRBD1. The CDR3 runs to 14 residues. The germline V gene has CDR1 SGDLS and CDR2 YYNGEE. J lost 7 bases, V lost 4 bases, and 2 bases had no gene match. In DNA form, the CDR3 reads TGTGCCAGCAGCTCGGGACAGGGGAATTCACCCCTCCACTTT. It encodes CASSSGQGNSPLHF.

This clone was observed a single time. CDR3 nucleotide sequence: TGCGCCAGCAGCTCAGGGCCAGTCAACTATGGCTACACCTTC. Translation: CASSSGPVNYGYTF. This rearrangement joins TRBV5-1 to TRBJ1-2, with D maybe TRBD1 (5 bases). The CDR3 is 14 amino acids. V lost 3 bases and J lost 2, with 11 bases in between. Germline values: CDR1 SGHRS, CDR2 YFSETQ. The whole variable domain, remainder taken from reference TRBV5-1 and TRBJ1-2, is KAGVTQTPRYLIKTRGQQVTLSCSPISGHRSVSWYQQTPGQGLQFLFEYFSETQRNKGNFPGRFSGRQFSNSRSEMNVSTLELGDSALYLCASSSGPVNYGYTFGSGTRLTVV.

CDR3 sequence reads: CASSVDRGRPYNEQFF. DNA for the CDR3: TGTGCCAGCAGCGTTGACAGGGGGCGCCCCTACAATGAGCAGTTCTTC. The J gene is TRBJ2-1, the V gene TRBV7-8, with 10 bases identical to TRBD1. CDR3 length: 16 amino acids. CDR1 is SGHVS, CDR2 FQNEAQ, per germline. V gave up 5 bases and J gave up 2 bases; unmatched junction bases: 6.

CDR3 in amino acids: CASSPGLAGVYNEQFF. The CDR3 DNA follows: TGTGCCAGCAGCCCCGGACTAGCGGGAGTCTACAATGAGCAGTTCTTC. The chain uses TRBV7-9 and TRBJ2-1, with 13 bases identical to TRBD2. V shed 5 bases, J shed 3 bases, and the junction held 4 bases outside the gene matches. CDR1 and CDR2 from the germline V gene are SEHNR and FQNEAQ (reference sequence). The CDR3 is made up of 16 amino acids.

The chain carries TRBV28 and TRBJ1-4, with a weak D call TRBD1 (6 bases). CDR3 length: 13 residues. The V gene's germline CDR1 is MDHEN and CDR2 SYDVKM. Trimming shortened V by 6 bases and J by 8 bases, and 13 bases separated the two germline ends. In DNA form, the CDR3 reads TGTGCCAGCAGGGGCAACAGGGTCGAAAAACTGTTTTTT. It codes for CASRGNRVEKLFF.

The chain has TRBV10-3 and TRBJ1-2, with 9 bases that match TRBD1. The CDR3 has 15 residues. Germline CDR1 reads ENHRY; CDR2 reads SYGVKD. The V segment lost 3 bases and the J segment 4 bases; nucleotides outside the gene matches: 6. CDR3 in amino acids: CAISDSLDRGYGYTF. Written as DNA, the CDR3 is TGTGCCATCAGTGACTCTCTGGACAGGGGCTATGGCTACACCTTC.

This clone was counted a single time. The J gene is TRBJ2-3, the V gene TRBV6-5, with TRBD2 matching 7 bases. V trimming: 6 bases; J trimming: 0 bases; junction bases outside the gene matches: 6. Germline values: CDR1 MNHEY, CDR2 SVGAGI. The CDR3 runs 15 residues. CDR3 DNA sequence: TGTGCCAGCAGGGAGCTAGCGGATAGCACAGATACGCAGTATTTT. It translates to CASRELADSTDTQYF.

The V call is TRBV19, the J call TRBJ2-7, with D perhaps matching TRBD2 (7 bases). V lost 4 bases and J 5 bases, leaving 18 bases between the germline ends. Germline V gene sequence: CDR1 LNHDA, CDR2 SQIVND (reference sequence). The CDR3 extends over 15 amino acids. CDR3 sequence (DNA): TGTGCCAGTAGTAGCCCGGGGGGCGCCCCGGACGAGCAGTACTTC. This encodes CASSSPGGAPDEQYF.

The J gene is TRBJ1-2, the V gene TRBV19, with a tentative D call TRBD1 (6 bases). Deletions cut 6 bases from V and 2 bases from J, with 16 bases between. The CDR3 contains 15 residues. Germline V gene data show CDR1 as LNHDA and CDR2 as SQIVND (reference sequence). The CDR3 DNA follows: TGTGCCAGTAGCCCTAGAGGGGGGGTCAACTATGGCTACACCTTC. As protein: CASSPRGGVNYGYTF.

The V call is TRBV29-1, the J call TRBJ1-1; 7 nucleotides line up with TRBD1. CDR1 and CDR2 (germline): SQVTM, ANQGSEA. The length of the CDR3 is 13 residues. The V and J ends lost 7 bases and 6 bases, in that order; junction bases with no gene match: 11. CDR3 coding DNA: TGCAGCGCTCTCCGGGACAGAGGATCTGAAGCTTTCTTT. Amino acid sequence: CSALRDRGSEAFF.

V usage is TRBV27 and J usage is TRBJ2-6; a weak D match, TRBD1 (5 bases). This CDR3 spans 15 amino acids. Trimming left V 2 bases short and J 0 bases short, with 5 bases between. Germline V gene sequence: CDR1 MNHEY, CDR2 SMNVEV (reference sequence). The CDR3 nucleotides read TGTGCCAGCAGTTTAGACAGCTCTGGGGCCAACGTCCTGACTTTC. It is translated as CASSLDSSGANVLTF.

The gene calls are TRBV28 and TRBJ2-7, with 12 bases lining up with TRBD2. The V gene's germline CDR1 is MDHEN and CDR2 SYDVKM. The V and J ends lost 6 bases and 2 bases, in that order; junction bases with no gene match: 5. This CDR3 is 15 amino acids long. The CDR3 coding sequence is TGTGCCAGCAGGCCTGGACTAGCGGGACCCTACGAGCAGTACTTC. This translates into CASRPGLAGPYEQYF.

The chain links TRBV30 to TRBJ2-5, with D perhaps matching TRBD2 (6 bases). Trimming removed 3 bases from V and 2 bases from J, with 13 bases in between. The CDR3 runs 14 residues. The germline gives CDR1 GTSNPN, CDR2 SVGIG (reference sequence). The CDR3 DNA is TGTGCCTGGAGCCAGGGCGGGGTGCAAGAGACCCAGTACTTC. Amino acids: CAWSQGGVQETQYF.

The CDR3 bases are TGCGCCAGCAGCTTGGTAGGTAGCGGGACCTCCGCAGATACGCAGTATTTT. Translating gives CASSLVGSGTSADTQYF. The rearrangement links TRBV5-1 to TRBJ2-3, with 8 bases matching TRBD2. Trimming removed 0 bases from V and 4 bases from J; junction bases left unmatched: 10. The CDR3 runs 17 residues. From germline, CDR1 is SGHRS and CDR2 YFSETQ.

The chain joins TRBV18 to TRBJ2-7; TRBD1 might be the D (5 bases). CDR1 is KGHSH and CDR2 is LQKENI in the germline V gene. The CDR3 loop spans 15 amino acids. Deletions cut 3 bases from V and 5 bases from J, with 17 bases between. CDR3 amino acids: CASSPWQGLVDEQYF. The CDR3 nucleotides are TGTGCCAGCTCACCTTGGCAGGGATTAGTGGACGAGCAGTACTTC.

V is TRBV6-1 and J is TRBJ2-5; a weak D match, TRBD2 (5 bases). This CDR3 spans 14 amino acids. Per the germline V gene, CDR1 is MNHNS and CDR2 is SASEGT. V lost 2 bases and J 5 bases, leaving 12 bases between the germline ends. The CDR3 DNA follows: TGTGCCAGCAGTGAAACGCGAGACTACGAGACCCAGTACTTC. It codes for CASSETRDYETQYF.

The V call is TRBV6-5, the J call TRBJ2-5; 8 bases map to TRBD1. Trimming at V came to 0 bases and at J to 5 bases, leaving 2 bases not matched to a gene. The CDR3 consists of 14 residues. Germline-derived CDR1 and CDR2 are MNHEY and SVGAGI. The chain's CDR3 is CASSYSDRVETQYF. The CDR3 coding sequence is TGTGCCAGCAGTTACTCGGACAGGGTGGAGACCCAGTACTTC.